These T cell receptor beta chains were read from a single sample in a study of T cells in Graves' hyperthyroidism and ophthalmopathy. TCRdb re-analysed the multiplex PCR reads in MiXCR, keeping a single row per CDR3 protein. The sample carries about 640,000 distinct CDR3 sequences, more than 20% recorded once. The specimen was blood. These receptors all come from a man aged 25-40 years with Graves' ophthalmopathy. Each CDR3 is given with its conserved first and last residue. A D gene is named only where the DNA matches it firmly. Expanded clones are given a class, and other clones once, few, many or no size at all.

TRBV7-9	.	.	TRBJ2-1	17	CASSFKGGDISYNEQFF	TGTGCCAGCAGCTTCAAAGGGGGGGACATATCCTACAATGAGCAGTTCTTC
TRBV3-1	TRBD1	.	TRBJ1-4	15	CASSSGTGDHEKLFF	TGTGCCAGCAGCAGCGGGACAGGTGATCATGAAAAACTGTTTTTT
TRBV28	.	.	TRBJ2-1	15	CASSPGIPAYNEQFF	TGTGCCAGCAGTCCCGGGATTCCAGCCTACAATGAGCAGTTCTTC
TRBV20-1	.	.	TRBJ1-2	14	CSARAGNNYVGYTF	TGCAGTGCTAGAGCCGGAAATAACTATGTTGGCTACACCTTC
TRBV20-1	.	.	TRBJ2-7	13	CSATDGITYEQYF	TGCAGTGCTACGGACGGGATTACCTACGAGCAGTACTTC
TRBV3-1	.	.	TRBJ1-6	15	CASSHRGGYNSPLHF	TGTGCCAGCAGCCACAGGGGTGGGTATAATTCACCCCTCCACTTT
TRBV2	.	.	TRBJ2-7	18	CASSQEGGAPYRDDEQYF	TGTGCCAGCAGCCAAGAAGGGGGGGCCCCTTATCGGGATGACGAGCAGTACTTC
TRBV20-1	.	.	TRBJ1-5	12	CSATGPNQPQHF	TGCAGTGCTACTGGACCCAATCAGCCCCAGCATTTT
TRBV4-1	TRBD1	few	TRBJ1-2	16	CASSQAAVEGAGGYTF	TGCGCCAGCAGCCAAGCCGCGGTCGAGGGGGCTGGTGGCTACACCTTC
TRBV19	.	many	TRBJ1-2	13	CASAWGADYGYTF	TGTGCCAGCGCCTGGGGGGCTGACTATGGCTACACCTTC
TRBV12-3/TRBV12-4	.	.	TRBJ2-3	15	CASSLIGAGTDTQYF	TGTGCCAGCAGTTTAATTGGGGCTGGCACAGATACGCAGTATTTT
TRBV7-9	TRBD1	.	TRBJ2-3	14	CASSYQGAIGTQYF	TGTGCCAGCAGTTACCAGGGGGCGATAGGTACGCAGTATTTT
TRBV19	.	few	TRBJ2-1	14	CASSIGGRSNEQFF	TGTGCCAGTAGTATCGGGGGGCGTTCCAATGAGCAGTTCTTC
TRBV24-1	TRBD1	many	TRBJ2-3	14	CATTGTGGSDTQYF	TGTGCCACCACCGGGACAGGGGGCTCAGATACGCAGTATTTT
TRBV11-2	TRBD2	many	TRBJ2-5	15	CASSGGGLGGETQYF	TGTGCCAGCAGCGGGGGAGGACTGGGGGGGGAGACCCAGTACTTC
TRBV12-3/TRBV12-4	.	.	TRBJ1-1	13	CASSIRGFTEAFF	TGTGCCAGCAGTATAAGAGGGTTCACTGAAGCTTTCTTT
TRBV25-1	.	.	TRBJ2-1	15	CASTGRDSVYNEQFF	TGTGCCAGCACTGGACGTGACTCGGTCTACAATGAGCAGTTCTTC
TRBV11-2	.	few	TRBJ2-7	14	CASSLRYPSCEQYF	TGTGCCAGCAGCTTAAGGTACCCGTCCTGCGAGCAGTACTTC
TRBV29-1	TRBD1	.	TRBJ1-6	13	CSVRTGANSPLHF	TGCAGCGTTCGGACAGGGGCTAATTCACCCCTCCACTTT
TRBV27	.	once	TRBJ2-3	15	CASRWISDSTDTQYF	TGTGCCAGCAGATGGATTAGCGATAGCACAGATACGCAGTATTTT
TRBV6-6	.	few	TRBJ1-1	15	CASSYSTGRFTEAFF	TGTGCCAGCAGTTACTCGACTGGACGGTTCACTGAAGCTTTCTTT
TRBV28	TRBD1	many	TRBJ1-5	20	CASSLFWIGTGALVSEPQHF	TGTGCCAGCAGTCTCTTTTGGATCGGGACAGGGGCATTGGTATCGGAGCCCCAGCATTTT
TRBV5-1	TRBD2	many	TRBJ2-1	13	CASSFRGGNEQFF	TGCGCCAGCAGCTTCCGGGGGGGGAATGAGCAGTTCTTC
TRBV7-6	TRBD1	.	TRBJ2-2	16	CASSDPGTGSTGELFF	TGTGCCAGCAGCGACCCCGGGACAGGGAGCACCGGGGAGCTGTTTTTT
TRBV12-3/TRBV12-4	TRBD1	many	TRBJ1-1	12	CASSPGTGEAFF	TGTGCCAGCAGTCCGGGGACAGGTGAAGCTTTCTTT
TRBV7-3	.	few	TRBJ2-1	14	CASSPGSSPSEQFF	TGTGCCAGCAGTCCCGGGTCCTCGCCCAGTGAGCAGTTCTTC
TRBV5-1	TRBD1	many	TRBJ1-1	13	CASTSGGGTEAFF	TGCGCCAGCACTTCAGGGGGCGGCACTGAAGCTTTCTTT
TRBV4-1	TRBD2	.	TRBJ2-7	16	CASSQASGTSDLVQYF	TGCGCCAGCAGCCAGGCTTCCGGGACTAGCGATCTTGTGCAGTACTTC
TRBV28	TRBD1	.	TRBJ1-2	14	CASSPAGTGDGYTF	TGTGCCAGCAGTCCCGCCGGGACAGGGGATGGCTACACCTTC
TRBV27	.	.	TRBJ2-1	15	CASSPGNRTYNEQFF	TGTGCCAGCAGTCCGGGGAATCGGACCTACAATGAGCAGTTCTTC
TRBV28	.	many	TRBJ2-5	13	CASSFAGQETQYF	TGTGCCAGCAGTTTCGCAGGACAAGAGACCCAGTACTTC
TRBV7-9	TRBD2	few	TRBJ2-7	15	CASSPSAGVSYEQYF	TGTGCCAGCAGCCCTTCGGCGGGAGTCTCCTACGAGCAGTACTTC